A single sample is the source of the 8 T cell receptor beta chains below, sequenced in a study of blood T cell repertoires in COVID-19. The table came from immunoSEQ multiplex PCR; TCRdb's copy has only in-frame clones and leaves some out. The table has about 160,000 clones, around 84% seen once. Source material: peripheral blood. The origin of the receptors is a woman of 80 years or more with acute or convalescent COVID-19.

V and J are TRBV25-1 and TRBJ1-1, with TRBD1 matching 7 bases. Losses at the gene ends were 7 bases for V and 1 base for J; bases not matched to a gene: 3. There are 13 residues in the CDR3. Per germline, CDR1 MGHDK and CDR2 SYGVNS. The DNA of the CDR3 is TGTGCCAGCAAAAGACAGGGGAACACTGAAGCTTTCTTT. Protein sequence: CASKRQGNTEAFF.

V is TRBV18 and J is TRBJ2-3; 10 positions agree with TRBD2. With 3 bases clipped from V and 0 bases from J, the junction kept 12 bases outside the gene matches. CDR3 length equals 19 residues. In germline, CDR1 is KGHSH, CDR2 LQKENI. The CDR3 nucleotides are TGTGCCAGCTCACCGACGGGACTAGCGAGAACCACTAGCACAGATACGCAGTATTTT. It yields the protein CASSPTGLARTTSTDTQYF.

The rearrangement uses TRBV6-1 and TRBJ2-7; D is undetermined. This CDR3 has 15 residues. Germline V gives CDR1 MNHNS, CDR2 SASEGT. Trimming took 2 bases from V and 2 from J, leaving 13 bases between them. The CDR3 DNA follows: TGTGCCAGCAGTGAATTTCTCACGGTGCCCTACGAGCAGTACTTC. Protein product: CASSEFLTVPYEQYF.

The V and J genes are TRBV2 and TRBJ1-6; TRBD1 matches 9 bases. The CDR3 is made up of 14 amino acids. The V gene's germline CDR1 is SNHLY and CDR2 FYNNEI. V dropped 6 bases and J dropped 6; count of bases not matched to a gene: 3. The CDR3 bases are TGTGCCAGCAGGGGGGACAGGGTTAATTCACCCCTCCACTTT. Protein sequence: CASRGDRVNSPLHF.

This chain joins TRBV4-2 and TRBJ1-2; D is possibly TRBD1 (5 bases). The length of the CDR3 is 16 residues. Germline assignment: CDR1 LGHNA and CDR2 YNFKEQ. The germline V and J ends were trimmed by 0 bases and 8 bases, with 19 bases remaining between them. The CDR3 is CASSQDYKGTPGGYTF. CDR3 coding DNA: TGTGCCAGCAGCCAAGATTACAAAGGGACTCCGGGCGGCTACACCTTC.

This clone has just a few counts. The chain joins TRBV7-9 to TRBJ1-5, with a tentative D call TRBD1 (6 bases). Trimming pared 1 base from V and 6 bases from J, leaving 13 bases between. The length of the CDR3 is 15 residues. Germline V gene sequence: CDR1 SEHNR, CDR2 FQNEAQ (reference sequence). The CDR3, as DNA: TGTGCCAGCAGCTTAGAGGGGGTGGGAAGTCAGCCCCAGCATTTT. Protein: CASSLEGVGSQPQHF.

J is TRBJ2-3 and V is TRBV30, with D possibly matching TRBD2 (5 bases). V lost 0 bases, J lost 2 bases, and 9 bases lay in between. The CDR3 length is 14 residues. Germline CDR1 is GTSNPN and CDR2 is SVGIG (reference sequence). Here the CDR3 DNA reads TGTGCCTGGAGTGTAGGCGGGCCCACAGATACGCAGTATTTT. This encodes CAWSVGGPTDTQYF.

The chain is built from TRBV18 and TRBJ1-1, with D maybe TRBD1 (6 bases). Trimming took off 4 bases at V and 0 bases at J, with 12 bases between the two ends. The CDR3 covers 15 residues. Germline CDR1 KGHSH, CDR2 LQKENI. CDR3 coding DNA: TGTGCCAGCTCACTCTCCGGGACAATGAACACTGAAGCTTTCTTT. Translated, it gives CASSLSGTMNTEAFF.